These T cell receptor beta chains were read from a single sample in a study of shared clonotypes between healthy human individuals. Repertoires were generated with immunoSEQ multiplex PCR, while TCRdb's copy carries only in-frame clones and drops some. This table has 90,000 to 100,000 clones, around half appearing once. Input material: PBMCs. The source is a woman in her thirties or forties in good health. Some clones in this sample may be carry-over from other donors' samples. The CDR3 runs from the conserved cysteine through the conserved F or W. The D gene is left open where the match is weak. Clone size, where shown, is once, few, many, or a class for clones that have expanded.

J gene,V gene,clone size,D gene,CDR3 protein,CDR3 DNA
TRBJ2-5,TRBV7-2,once,-,CASSLFVGSETQYF,TGTGCCAGCAGCTTATTCGTGGGAAGTGAGACCCAGTACTTC
TRBJ2-5,TRBV28,-,-,CASSPGTGDSETQYF,TGTGCCAGCAGTCCGGGCACAGGGGACTCAGAGACCCAGTACTTC
TRBJ1-1,TRBV9,-,-,CASSVGDTEAFF,TGTGCCAGCAGCGTAGGGGACACTGAAGCTTTCTTT
TRBJ2-1,TRBV19,many,TRBD2,CASRGNRVSSGRNEQFF,TGTGCCAGTAGGGGGAACAGGGTATCGAGCGGGAGGAATGAGCAGTTCTTC
TRBJ2-5,TRBV27,-,-,CASGTETQYF,TGTGCCAGCGGAACAGAGACCCAGTACTTC
TRBJ1-2,TRBV4-1,few,-,CASARQRQGDGYTF,TGCGCCAGCGCTCGACAGCGGCAGGGAGATGGCTACACCTTC
TRBJ1-1,TRBV20-1,few,-,CSARADREAFF,TGCAGTGCTAGAGCGGACAGAGAAGCTTTCTTT
TRBJ2-5,TRBV7-3,many,TRBD2,CASSTLAGTGETQYF,TGTGCCAGCAGCACCCTAGCGGGAACGGGAGAGACCCAGTACTTC
TRBJ2-7,TRBV30,-,-,CAWSVPGQRAHYEQYF,TGTGCCTGGAGTGTACCGGGTCAGCGGGCGCACTACGAGCAGTACTTC
TRBJ2-7,TRBV29-1,many,TRBD1,CSVEAPGTGGSYEQYF,TGCAGCGTTGAAGCCCCGGGCACAGGGGGCTCCTACGAGCAGTACTTC
TRBJ2-3,TRBV4-2,many,-,CASSQEALRTDTQYF,TGTGCCAGCAGCCAAGAGGCGCTTCGCACAGATACGCAGTATTTT
TRBJ1-1,TRBV29-1,many,-,CSAVNRDATEAFF,TGCAGCGCTGTGAACAGGGACGCCACTGAAGCTTTCTTT
TRBJ2-5,TRBV28,many,-,CASRQLATETQYF,TGTGCCAGCAGACAACTAGCAACGGAGACCCAGTACTTC
TRBJ2-5,TRBV4-2,many,TRBD2,CASSQGTSGGTQETQYF,TGTGCCAGCAGCCAAGGAACTAGCGGGGGGACCCAAGAGACCCAGTACTTC
TRBJ2-6,TRBV21-1,-,-,CASSFHVQQSRANVLTF,TGTGCCAGCAGCTTTCACGTACAACAAAGTCGGGCCAACGTCCTGACCTTC
TRBJ1-2,TRBV7-2,-,-,CASSPRQVGGYTF,TGTGCCAGCAGCCCCCGGCAGGTGGGTGGCTACACCTTC
TRBJ1-4,TRBV6-5,many,TRBD1,CASSTTGYEKLFF,TGTGCCAGCAGTACGACAGGGTACGAAAAACTGTTTTTT
TRBJ2-5,TRBV11-2,-,-,CASSPLEGPRVQQYF,TGTGCCAGCAGCCCCCTGGAAGGGCCCCGGGTCCAGCAGTACTTC
TRBJ2-7,TRBV6-6,-,-,CASRNSGLYEQYF,TGTGCCAGCAGAAACTCCGGACTCTACGAGCAGTACTTC
TRBJ2-6,TRBV28,few,-,CASSALIQGGISGANVLTF,TGTGCCAGCAGCGCGCTCATCCAAGGGGGAATTTCTGGGGCCAACGTCCTGACTTTC
TRBJ2-1,TRBV7-9,-,-,CASSFDGFNEQFF,TGTGCCAGCAGCTTCGACGGATTCAATGAGCAGTTCTTC
TRBJ1-1,TRBV25-1,once,-,CASSEMGGMNTEAFF,TGTGCCAGCAGTGAAATGGGAGGGATGAACACTGAAGCTTTCTTT
TRBJ2-7,TRBV5-1,few,-,CASSLGLGVGENEQYF,TGCGCCAGCAGCTTGGGCCTAGGTGTGGGTGAAAACGAGCAGTACTTC
TRBJ2-7,TRBV7-6,-,-,CASSSGGGSYEQYF,TGTGCCAGCAGCTCCGGTGGGGGGTCCTACGAGCAGTACTTC
TRBJ1-1,TRBV5-1,many,-,CATAEAPMNTEAFF,TGCGCCACCGCGGAGGCGCCCATGAACACTGAAGCTTTCTTT
TRBJ2-3,TRBV25-1,-,-,CASSLTIITDTQYF,TGTGCCAGCAGTTTGACAATCATCACAGATACGCAGTATTTT
TRBJ2-3,TRBV27,-,TRBD2,CASSSGLAFTDTQYF,TGTGCCAGCAGTTCTGGACTAGCGTTCACAGATACGCAGTATTTT
TRBJ2-1,TRBV6-5,many,TRBD2,CASSYGGERFYNEQFF,TGTGCCAGCAGTTACGGGGGGGAGAGGTTCTACAATGAGCAGTTCTTC
TRBJ2-7,TRBV5-1,few,-,CASSLDGRGSYEQYF,TGCGCCAGCAGCTTGGATGGGCGCGGTTCCTACGAGCAGTACTTC
TRBJ1-3,TRBV28,medium-sized,TRBD1,CASSSPHQQGGNTIYF,TGTGCCAGCAGCTCGCCCCACCAACAGGGGGGAAACACCATATATTTT
TRBJ2-3,TRBV7-2,once,-,CASGYRSPGSADTQYF,TGTGCCAGCGGATACAGGTCCCCCGGTTCGGCAGATACGCAGTATTTT
TRBJ2-7,TRBV30,many,TRBD1,CAWSPSRGEQYF,TGTGCCTGGAGTCCCTCCAGGGGGGAGCAGTACTTC
TRBJ1-5,TRBV6-5,-,-,CASRKQGGGNQPQHF,TGTGCCAGCAGAAAACAGGGTGGTGGAAATCAGCCCCAGCATTTT
TRBJ1-5,TRBV6-1,-,-,CASRLDAQPQHF,TGTGCCAGCAGACTTGACGCTCAGCCCCAGCATTTT
TRBJ2-7,TRBV7-8,many,-,CASSSRSYEQYF,TGTGCCAGCAGCTCCCGATCCTACGAGCAGTACTTC
TRBJ1-5,TRBV4-1,-,-,CASSLPGEPQHF,TGCGCCAGCAGTCTCCCGGGGGAGCCCCAGCATTTT
TRBJ1-2,TRBV7-2,many,-,CASSFTNYGYTF,TGTGCCAGCAGCTTCACTAACTATGGCTACACCTTC
TRBJ2-1,TRBV28,few,TRBD2,CASSPDPSSGSFSNEQFF,TGTGCCAGCAGTCCCGACCCCTCGAGCGGGAGCTTTAGCAATGAGCAGTTCTTC
TRBJ2-3,TRBV4-2,-,-,CASSQGKANTDTQYF,TGTGCCAGCAGCCAAGGTAAAGCGAACACAGATACGCAGTATTTT
TRBJ1-5,TRBV10-3,-,-,CAIGPARDQPQHF,TGTGCCATCGGCCCGGCGAGGGATCAGCCCCAGCATTTT
TRBJ1-2,TRBV9,many,TRBD1,CASSLRQGPDSLYGYTF,TGTGCCAGCAGCCTGAGACAGGGCCCCGATTCTTTATATGGCTACACCTTC
TRBJ2-1,TRBV5-1,-,TRBD2,CASSSLAAGSYNEQFF,TGCGCCAGCAGCTCACTAGCGGCCGGGTCCTACAATGAGCAGTTCTTC
TRBJ2-2,TRBV5-1,-,TRBD2,CASSLALLAGGQNTGELFF,TGCGCCAGCAGCTTGGCACTACTAGCGGGAGGCCAGAACACCGGGGAGCTGTTTTTT
TRBJ2-5,TRBV6-5,-,TRBD2,CASSYSATSRETQYF,TGTGCCAGCAGTTACTCCGCGACTAGCAGAGAGACCCAGTACTTC
TRBJ2-5,TRBV29-1,-,-,CSGVPRGVLQETQYF,TGCAGCGGGGTCCCACGTGGGGTCCTCCAAGAGACCCAGTACTTC
TRBJ1-1,TRBV30,-,TRBD1,CARDRGTEAFF,TGTGCCAGGGACAGGGGCACTGAAGCTTTCTTT
TRBJ1-5,TRBV10-3,-,TRBD1,CAISETGGNQPQHF,TGTGCCATCAGTGAGACAGGGGGAAATCAGCCCCAGCATTTT
TRBJ1-2,TRBV29-1,-,-,CSVSSANYGYTF,TGCAGCGTGTCAAGTGCTAACTATGGCTACACCTTC
TRBJ2-7,TRBV28,-,-,CASSPDLAYEQYF,TGTGCCAGCAGTCCGGACTTGGCCTACGAGCAGTACTTC
TRBJ2-5,TRBV7-6,-,-,CASSARLETQYF,TGTGCCAGCAGCGCCCGGCTGGAGACCCAGTACTTC